This T cell receptor (beta chain) is drawn from a study of T cell changes during pregnancy in multiple sclerosis. Method: immunoSEQ multiplex PCR; TCRdb's copy keeps in-frame clones and lacks some. The data show nearly 45,000 clones, 95% to 97% seen once. The receptor's source is a female donor with multiple sclerosis, enrolled in a pregnancy study. Sample: peripheral blood, taken in the second trimester of pregnancy.

The CDR3 region has the DNA TGTGCCAGCAGTGAGAGAGGGAGCAATCAGCCCCAGCATTTT. Protein: CASSERGSNQPQHF. The J gene is TRBJ1-5, the V gene TRBV2; no clear D gene. Germline loops: CDR1 SNHLY, CDR2 FYNNEI. The CDR3 is 14 residues long. V dropped 3 bases and J dropped 1 base, with 7 bases sitting between them.